This TCR beta chain was recovered during a study of T cells in Graves' hyperthyroidism and ophthalmopathy. Graves' hyperthyroidism is called stable when ophthalmopathy does not progress within 18 months. Hyperthyroidism, newly diagnosed and lasting under 2 months, affected patients aged 18 to 65. Investigators excluded patients with uncontrolled infection, other autoimmune disease, pregnancy or lactation. The ends lost 5 bases at V and 2 bases at J; junction bases unmatched: 11. The CDR3 extends over 17 amino acids. Regarding the study as a whole: A model using 13 V-J features told ophthalmopathy apart from stable hyperthyroidism.

As to this clonotype: Its specificity is not known.

The TCR beta CDR3 regions underwent amplification using RNA transcripts as the source. Researchers ran a first-round RT-PCR on the TCR CDR3 using the HTBI primer set. TCRdb reprocessed the multiplex PCR reads via MiXCR and lists one record per CDR3 protein. The sample yields about 560,000 distinct CDR3 sequences, 16% seen once. The V and J genes are TRBV12-3 or TRBV12-4 and TRBJ2-7; 11 nucleotides agree with TRBD2. Sequencing was carried out using blood. The clonotype comes from a young woman with Graves' hyperthyroidism. CDR3 coding DNA: TGTGCCAGCAGTGGGAGGGTAGCGGGAGGGCCAACCTACGAGCAGTACTTC. Its translation: CASSGRVAGGPTYEQYF.